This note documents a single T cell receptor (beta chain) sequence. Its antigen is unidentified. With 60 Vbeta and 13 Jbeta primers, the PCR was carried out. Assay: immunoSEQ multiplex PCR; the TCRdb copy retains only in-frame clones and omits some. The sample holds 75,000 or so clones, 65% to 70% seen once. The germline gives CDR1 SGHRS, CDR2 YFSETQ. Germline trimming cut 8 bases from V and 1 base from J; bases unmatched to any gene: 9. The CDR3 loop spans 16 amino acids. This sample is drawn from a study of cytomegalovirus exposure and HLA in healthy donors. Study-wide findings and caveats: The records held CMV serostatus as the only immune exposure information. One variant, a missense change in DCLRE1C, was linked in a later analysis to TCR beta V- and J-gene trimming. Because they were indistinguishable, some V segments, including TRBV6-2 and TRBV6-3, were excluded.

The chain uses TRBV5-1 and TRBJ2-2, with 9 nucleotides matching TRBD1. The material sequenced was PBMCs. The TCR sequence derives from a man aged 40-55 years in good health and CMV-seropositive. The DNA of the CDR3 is TGCGCCAGTAAGACATCGGGACAGGGGAACACCGGGGAGCTGTTTTTT. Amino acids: CASKTSGQGNTGELFF.